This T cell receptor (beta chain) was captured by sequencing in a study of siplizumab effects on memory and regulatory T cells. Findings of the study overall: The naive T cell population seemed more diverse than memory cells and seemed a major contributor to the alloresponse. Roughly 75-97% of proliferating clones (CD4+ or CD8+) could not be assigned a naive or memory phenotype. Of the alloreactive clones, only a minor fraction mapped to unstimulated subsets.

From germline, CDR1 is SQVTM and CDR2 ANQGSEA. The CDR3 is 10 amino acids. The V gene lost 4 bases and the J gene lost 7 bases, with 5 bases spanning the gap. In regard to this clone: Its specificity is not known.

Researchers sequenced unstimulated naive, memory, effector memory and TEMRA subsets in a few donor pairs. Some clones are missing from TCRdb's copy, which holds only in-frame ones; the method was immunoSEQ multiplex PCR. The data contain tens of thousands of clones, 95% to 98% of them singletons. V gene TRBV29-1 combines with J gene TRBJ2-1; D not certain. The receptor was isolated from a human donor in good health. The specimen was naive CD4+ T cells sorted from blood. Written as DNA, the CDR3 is TGCAGCGTTGTTGGAAATGAGCAGTTCTTC. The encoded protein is CSVVGNEQFF.